The 22 T cell receptor beta chains reported below all come from one sample, sequenced in a study of human T cells and chemical hapten exposure. The time point was: patch test 3, about 24 weeks after DPC sensitization. Described treatment: therapeutic diphenylcyclopropenone sensitization with weekly scalp DPC. TCRdb independently ran MiXCR on the RACE reads; one entry per CDR3 protein. The sample shows some 180,000 distinct CDR3 sequences, more than 20% of them seen only once. Sequenced material: whole blood, taken in connection with sensitization to the hapten diphenylcyclopropenone (DPC). The receptors originated from a woman between 35 and 50 years old with alopecia areata. Some clones in this sample may be carry-over from other donors' samples.

The chain employs TRBV18 and TRBJ1-5; D not certain. V was cut by 3 bases and J by 3 bases, with 12 bases left in between. The V gene's germline CDR1 is KGHSH and CDR2 LQKENI. The CDR3 extends over 15 amino acids. The CDR3 coding sequence is TGTGCCAGCTCACCTGAGCCGGCTGTCAATCAGCCCCAGCATTTT. Protein sequence: CASSPEPAVNQPQHF.

The rearrangement links TRBV5-1 to TRBJ2-1; 12 bases are shared with TRBD2. Trimming at V came to 0 bases and at J to 7 bases, leaving 5 bases not matched to a gene. The CDR3 covers 16 residues. Germline V gives CDR1 SGHRS, CDR2 YFSETQ. The CDR3 nucleotides are TGCGCCAGCAGCTTGGCTAGCGGGAGGGCCGGGAATGAGCAGTTCTTC. This gives the protein CASSLASGRAGNEQFF.

The chain combines TRBV7-9 with TRBJ2-5; D perhaps matches TRBD1 (6 bases). V was pared by 3 bases and J by 3 bases, with 8 bases between. This CDR3 region has 13 residues. Germline assignment: CDR1 SEHNR and CDR2 FQNEAQ (reference sequence). The CDR3 DNA sequence: TGTGCCAGCAGCTTCTACAGGGAAGAGACCCAGTACTTC. Translating gives CASSFYREETQYF.

The J gene is TRBJ2-2, the V gene TRBV4-2, with 10 bases fitting TRBD2. Per germline, CDR1 LGHNA and CDR2 YNFKEQ. V dropped 0 bases and J dropped 4; count of bases not matched to a gene: 11. The CDR3 contains 19 residues. The CDR3 loop is CASSQDGRWASGSTGELFF. The CDR3 DNA follows: TGTGCCAGCAGCCAAGATGGTCGTTGGGCTAGCGGGAGCACCGGGGAGCTGTTTTTT.

This clonotype has just a few counts. The chain carries TRBV21-1 and TRBJ2-1; TRBD1 was called by the table and not checked on the DNA. TRBV21-1 represents a pseudogene. The CDR3 spans 13 residues. The CDR3 DNA sequence: TGTGCCAGCAGCAATGGGCTGCCCCATGAGCAGTTCTTC. Translating gives CASSNGLPHEQFF.

The rearrangement joins TRBV12-3 or TRBV12-4 to TRBJ1-5; D is unresolved. The V end was cut by 6 bases, the J end by 0 bases, with 9 bases between. This CDR3 is 14 amino acids long. The CDR3 DNA reads TGTGCCAGCAGCGGAGGTAATAGCAATCAGCCCCAGCATTTT. This translates into CASSGGNSNQPQHF.

This clonotype was observed once. The chain uses TRBV12-3 or TRBV12-4 and TRBJ1-1, with D hard to call. The CDR3 runs to 14 residues. V lost 5 bases, J lost 1 base, and 11 bases lay in between. The CDR3 DNA reads as TGTGCCAGCAGTCCGCACTCGGGGAACACTGAAGCTTTCTTT. This gives the protein CASSPHSGNTEAFF.

The chain joins TRBV20-1 to TRBJ2-7, with 8 bases that match TRBD2. Germline CDR1 reads DFQATT; CDR2 reads SNEGSKA (reference sequence). The junction had 4 bases not matched to a gene; V was cut back by 6 bases and J by 0 bases. CDR3 length: 13 residues. CDR3 DNA: TGCAGTGCCCCTAGCGGGTTCTCCTACGAGCAGTACTTC. Translated, it gives CSAPSGFSYEQYF.

The chain couples TRBV20-1 to TRBJ2-2; 11 nucleotides line up with TRBD2. The CDR3 runs 18 residues. Germline V gives CDR1 DFQATT, CDR2 SNEGSKA (reference sequence). V was pared by 0 bases and J by 1 base, with 7 bases of the junction left unmatched. CDR3 nucleotide sequence: TGCAGTGCTAGAGACGGGACTAGCGGAATTATGAACACCGGGGAGCTGTTTTTT. Translation: CSARDGTSGIMNTGELFF.

This clonotype was found once. The genes are TRBV11-2 and TRBJ1-3; no clear D. The CDR3 totals 14 residues. Between the trimmed V and J ends, which lost 1 base and 8 bases, there was a span of 12 bases. Looked up from germline, CDR1 is SGHAT and CDR2 is FQNNGV. CDR3 nucleotides: TGTGCCAGCAGCTTAGTCGGGCTTCTAGACACCATATATTTT. Its protein is CASSLVGLLDTIYF.

This clonotype was detected ten times or more. In DNA form, the CDR3 reads TGCAGTGCTAGTGGAGACAGGATCCGTAACTATGGCTACACCTTC. Its protein product is CSASGDRIRNYGYTF. The chain uses TRBV20-1 and TRBJ1-2; possibly TRBD1 for D (6 bases). Trimming removed 3 bases from V and 1 base from J, with 15 bases in between. CDR3 length: 15 amino acids. Germline V gene lookup returns CDR1 DFQATT and CDR2 SNEGSKA (reference sequence).

This clonotype was detected a few times. The chain combines TRBV4-1 with TRBJ2-1; 7 bases map to TRBD2. Germline assignment: CDR1 MGHRA and CDR2 YSYEKL. The CDR3 runs 18 residues. The junction had 16 bases not matched to a gene; V was cut back by 0 bases and J by 8 bases. CDR3 loop: CASSQDWSLAGDKDEQFF. DNA of the CDR3: TGCGCCAGCAGCCAAGATTGGTCCCTGGCGGGAGACAAGGATGAGCAGTTCTTC.

The chain is built from TRBV12-3 or TRBV12-4 and TRBJ2-3; D uncertain. There are 12 residues in the CDR3. The V end was cut by 7 bases, the J end by 6 bases, with 11 bases between. CDR3 residues: CASTSGRDTQYF. CDR3 DNA: TGTGCCAGCACGTCCGGGCGGGATACGCAGTATTTT.

The chain carries TRBV20-1 and TRBJ2-1; 10 nucleotides line up with TRBD2. Trimming removed 1 base from V and 4 bases from J; junction bases left unmatched: 19. The germline CDR1 and CDR2 sequences are DFQATT and SNEGSKA (reference sequence). The CDR3 spans 20 residues. CDR3 sequence: CSARVVRTSGRPSQYNEQFF. As DNA, the CDR3 is TGCAGTGCTAGAGTGGTAAGGACTAGCGGCCGTCCCTCTCAATACAATGAGCAGTTCTTC.

This rearrangement joins TRBV9 to TRBJ2-2, with a possible D match to TRBD2 (6 bases). This CDR3 has 15 residues. Germline CDR1 and CDR2: SGDLS and YYNGEE. Trimming shortened V by 0 bases and J by 3 bases, and 9 bases separated the two germline ends. The chain's CDR3 is CASSVVGGYTGELFF. CDR3 bases: TGTGCCAGCAGCGTAGTGGGGGGTTACACCGGGGAGCTGTTTTTT.

The V call is TRBV7-2, the J call TRBJ2-3; the D is unclear. Between the trimmed V and J ends, which lost 3 bases and 1 base, there was a span of 11 bases. CDR3 length: 15 amino acids. CDR1 is SGHTA, CDR2 FQGNSA, per germline. CDR3 in amino acids: CASSFMGPRTDTQYF. The CDR3 DNA sequence: TGTGCCAGCAGCTTCATGGGCCCCCGCACAGATACGCAGTATTTT.

This clonotype turned up a few times. The chain combines TRBV7-2 with TRBJ2-2; a possible D gene is TRBD2 (6 bases). Looked up from germline, CDR1 is SGHTA and CDR2 is FQGNSA. The V and J ends lost 5 bases and 7 bases respectively, with 17 bases between them. The CDR3 spans 15 residues. CDR3 sequence (DNA): TGTGCCAGCAGCATAACCCGGGGAGGTATCGGGGAGCTGTTTTTT. Translating it yields CASSITRGGIGELFF.

This clonotype was observed many times. V and J are TRBV20-1 and TRBJ2-5; D possibly corresponds to TRBD1 (5 bases). The CDR3 runs 13 residues. Trimming shortened V by 4 bases and J by 5 bases, and 14 bases separated the two germline ends. Germline loops: CDR1 DFQATT, CDR2 SNEGSKA (reference sequence). CDR3 sequence reads: CSATQGPAETQYF. In DNA, the CDR3 is TGCAGTGCTACCCAGGGCCCGGCGGAGACCCAGTACTTC.

A word on this clonotype: It may be a read error: a sequence one base away is much more abundant. The V and J genes are TRBV29-1 and TRBJ2-2; no definite D call. Per germline, CDR1 SQVTM and CDR2 ANQGSEA. V lost 2 bases to trimming and J lost 0 bases, with 7 bases between them. This CDR3 has 14 amino acids. The CDR3 loop is CSVEQVPNTGELFF. The CDR3 DNA reads as TGCAGCGTTGAACAGGTACCGAACACCGGGGAGCTGTTTTTT.

J is TRBJ2-1 and V is TRBV9; TRBD2 is a possible D gene (5 bases). This CDR3 contains 15 residues. The germline gives CDR1 SGDLS, CDR2 YYNGEE. Trimming took 2 bases from V and 12 from J, leaving 21 bases between them. CDR3 coding DNA: TGTGCCAGCAGCGTGTCCGTAGGCGGCGGGTCGGGGCAGTTCTTC. This gives the protein CASSVSVGGGSGQFF.

This clonotype showed up just a few times. V usage is TRBV29-1 and J usage is TRBJ2-6, with 7 bases identical to TRBD1. Trimming took 6 bases from V and 4 from J; bases not matched to a gene: 6. There are 14 residues in the CDR3. Per the germline V gene, CDR1 is SQVTM and CDR2 is ANQGSEA. The CDR3 is CSVPTGTGANVLTF. The DNA of the CDR3 is TGCAGCGTACCGACAGGGACAGGGGCCAACGTCCTGACTTTC. Looking up the rest from reference TRBV29-1 and TRBJ2-6 gives the full variable domain: SAVISQKPSRDICQRGTSLTIQCQVDSQVTMMFWYRQQPGQSLTLIATANQGSEATYESGFVIDKFPISRPNLTFSTLTVSNMSPEDSSIYLCSVPTGTGANVLTFGAGSRLTVL.

This clonotype was observed a handful of times. The J gene is TRBJ1-3, the V gene TRBV10-3; 7 bases are shared with TRBD1. Germline loops: CDR1 ENHRY, CDR2 SYGVKD. The CDR3 length is 14 residues. The V and J ends lost 6 bases and 2 bases, in that order; junction bases with no gene match: 4. Here the CDR3 DNA reads TGTGCCATCAGACAAGACAGGGCTGGAAACACCATATATTTT. Encoded protein: CAIRQDRAGNTIYF.